This TCR beta chain came from a study of blood T cells in healthy people across ages. Study-wide context: Template switching recovered approximately one barcoded beta molecule for every two T cells.

The CDR3 spans 15 residues, counting both ends. The V gene's germline CDR1 is DFQATT and CDR2 SNEGSKA (reference sequence). Next came a second PCR, run for about 6 to 11 cycles, which used a sample-barcoded 5' primer along with a J-beta primer mix. From the 5' RACE reads, TCRdb called clonotypes with MiXCR, one entry per CDR3 protein. The sample has about 2 million distinct CDR3 sequences; around half are singletons. Per sample, a minimum of 6 million PBMCs were isolated. In the case of this clonotype: Here the CDR3 omits its conserved ending phenylalanine or tryptophan, so a read error is the likely source. It is unclear where the CDR3 begins or ends on the DNA, so no DNA is shown, and the CDR3 is as TCRdb lists it.

The chain recombines TRBV20-1 with TRBJ2-1; the tabulated D call, TRBD2, remains unverified against the DNA. The sequenced sample was blood. This TCR was sampled from a woman in her 40s in good health. CDR3 sequence: CSARRAFLSGYTFGS.